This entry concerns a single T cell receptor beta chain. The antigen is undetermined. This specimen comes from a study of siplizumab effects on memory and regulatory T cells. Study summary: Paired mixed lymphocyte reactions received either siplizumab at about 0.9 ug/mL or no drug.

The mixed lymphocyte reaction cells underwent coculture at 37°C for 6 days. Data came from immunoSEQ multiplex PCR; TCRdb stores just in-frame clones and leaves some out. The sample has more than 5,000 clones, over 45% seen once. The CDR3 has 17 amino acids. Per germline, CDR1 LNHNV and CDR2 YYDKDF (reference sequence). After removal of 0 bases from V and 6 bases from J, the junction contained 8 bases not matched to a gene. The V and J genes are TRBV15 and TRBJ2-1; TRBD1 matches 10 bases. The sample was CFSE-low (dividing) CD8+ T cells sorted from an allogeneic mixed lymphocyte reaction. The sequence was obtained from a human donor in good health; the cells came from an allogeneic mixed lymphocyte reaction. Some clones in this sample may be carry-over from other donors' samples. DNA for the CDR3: TGTGCCACCAGCAGAGATCCCGCCGGGACAGGGGTCAATGAGCAGTTCTTC. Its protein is CATSRDPAGTGVNEQFF.